The 30 T cell receptor beta chains below all came from one sample that was sequenced in a study of identifying expanded T cells in peripheral blood. Using immunoSEQ multiplex PCR, the repertoire was profiled, and TCRdb retains in-frame clones only, with some absent. Of tens of thousands of clones listed, under 85% are singletons. The sample was blood. The receptors derive from a person aged 18 to 70 in good health.

This chain links TRBV14 with TRBJ2-6; no firm D call. The CDR3 is 17 amino acids. Per the germline V gene, CDR1 is SGHDN and CDR2 is FVKESK. V was shortened by 0 bases and J by 0 bases, with 9 bases between the two germline ends. CDR3 loop: CASSQDGRSSGANVLTF. CDR3 coding DNA: TGTGCCAGCAGCCAAGACGGCAGGTCCTCTGGGGCCAACGTCCTGACTTTC. Looking up the rest from reference TRBV14 and TRBJ2-6 gives the full variable domain: EAGVTQFPSHSVIEKGQTVTLRCDPISGHDNLYWYRRVMGKEIKFLLHFVKESKQDESGMPNNRFLAERTGGTYSTLKVQPAELEDSGVYFCASSQDGRSSGANVLTFGAGSRLTVL.

The chain employs TRBV7-2 and TRBJ2-3; TRBD2 agrees at 14 bases. Per germline, CDR1 SGHTA and CDR2 FQGNSA. Losses at the gene ends were 4 bases for V and 6 bases for J; bases not matched to a gene: 9. CDR3 length: 17 residues. CDR3 sequence reads: CASSSTTSGRAWDTQYF. The CDR3 DNA reads as TGTGCCAGCAGCTCGACGACTAGCGGGAGGGCCTGGGATACGCAGTATTTT.

This chain joins TRBV11-2 and TRBJ1-4, with TRBD1 matching over 8 bases. The V gene end was trimmed by 5 bases and the J gene end by 4 bases; junction bases not matched to a gene: 6. Per the germline V gene, CDR1 is SGHAT and CDR2 is FQNNGV. The CDR3 consists of 15 residues. This CDR3 reads CASSAGQGDNEKLFF. CDR3 nucleotides: TGTGCCAGCAGCGCCGGACAGGGAGATAATGAAAAACTGTTTTTT.

This clone appeared once. V usage is TRBV2 and J usage is TRBJ2-7; a weak D match, TRBD2 (7 bases). The CDR3 runs 13 residues. CDR1 is SNHLY and CDR2 is FYNNEI in the germline V gene. V dropped 3 bases and J dropped 9 bases, with 15 bases sitting between them. This chain's CDR3 is CASSELVRGGQYF. CDR3 coding DNA: TGTGCCAGCAGTGAGCTAGTAAGGGGGGGGCAGTACTTC. The whole variable domain, remainder taken from reference TRBV2 and TRBJ2-7, is EPEVTQTPSHQVTQMGQEVILRCVPISNHLYFYWYRQILGQKVEFLVSFYNNEISEKSEIFDDQFSVERPDGSNFTLKIRSTKLEDSAMYFCASSELVRGGQYFGPGTRLTVT.

The chain joins TRBV7-2 to TRBJ1-1; tentative D call: TRBD1 (5 bases). Germline-derived CDR1 and CDR2 are SGHTA and FQGNSA. The V and J ends lost 5 bases and 2 bases respectively, with 12 bases between them. The CDR3 is made up of 14 amino acids. The CDR3 bases are TGTGCCAGCAGCCTGGCCCAGGGAAACACTGAAGCTTTCTTT. Protein: CASSLAQGNTEAFF. Full variable domain (rest looked up from reference TRBV7-2 and TRBJ1-1): GAGVSQSPSNKVTEKGKDVELRCDPISGHTALYWYRQSLGQGLEFLIYFQGNSAPDKSGLPSDRFSAERTGGSVSTLTIQRTQQEDSAVYLCASSLAQGNTEAFFGQGTRLTVV.

V usage is TRBV11-3 and J usage is TRBJ2-3; D is unresolved. This CDR3 contains 15 residues. In germline, CDR1 is SGHNT, CDR2 YENEEA. V was clipped by 4 bases and J by 0 bases, with 11 bases between them. The chain's CDR3 is CASSSGGPSTDTQYF. The CDR3 DNA is TGTGCCAGCAGCTCGGGCGGTCCAAGCACAGATACGCAGTATTTT.

The V and J genes are TRBV21-1 and TRBJ1-5; TRBD1, as called in the table, went unchecked against the DNA. TRBV21-1 is a documented pseudogene. The CDR3 spans 20 residues. The CDR3 coding sequence is TGTGCCAGCAGCAAAGCAGGGTATCTAGGGACAGGAGATAGCAATCAGCCCCAGCATTTT. Translation: CASSKAGYLGTGDSNQPQHF.

J is TRBJ2-5 and V is TRBV5-4; D may be TRBD1 (5 bases). CDR3 length: 14 residues. V shed 4 bases and J shed 5 bases, with 15 bases lying between them. Germline loops: CDR1 SGHNT, CDR2 YYREEE (reference sequence). The CDR3 DNA follows: TGTGCCAGCAGCCCCTGGCAGGGCGCGGAGACCCAGTACTTC. Amino acid sequence: CASSPWQGAETQYF.

J is TRBJ1-1 and V is TRBV5-6, with D perhaps matching TRBD1 (5 bases). From germline, CDR1 is SGHDT and CDR2 YYEEEE. The ends were cut back, 3 bases at V and 2 bases at J, with 11 bases in the middle. The length of the CDR3 is 14 residues. The CDR3 is CASSSTQGNTEAFF. Here the CDR3 DNA reads TGTGCCAGCAGCTCAACCCAGGGAAACACTGAAGCTTTCTTT.

Only a few counts were recorded for this clone. This sequence joins TRBV20-1 and TRBJ1-1; no definite D call. Trimming left V 6 bases short and J 5 bases short, with 10 bases between. The CDR3 has 11 residues. Germline-derived CDR1 and CDR2 are DFQATT and SNEGSKA (reference sequence). The CDR3 region is CSAPLRTEAFF. The DNA of the CDR3 is TGCAGTGCCCCGCTAAGGACTGAAGCTTTCTTT.

A few counts support this clone. The chain combines TRBV28 with TRBJ2-3; TRBD2 aligns across 7 bases. This CDR3 is 14 amino acids long. V trimming: 3 bases; J trimming: 1 base; junction bases outside the gene matches: 1. Germline lookup yields CDR1 MDHEN and CDR2 SYDVKM. The CDR3 is CASSFLAGTDTQYF. DNA of the CDR3: TGTGCCAGCAGTTTCCTAGCGGGCACAGATACGCAGTATTTT. Complete variable domain (other parts from reference TRBV28 and TRBJ2-3): DVKVTQSSRYLVKRTGEKVFLECVQDMDHENMFWYRQDPGLGLRLIYFSYDVKMKEKGDIPEGYSVSREKKERFSLILESASTNQTSMYLCASSFLAGTDTQYFGPGTRLTVL.

The V gene is TRBV7-9, the J gene TRBJ2-7; TRBD2 aligns across 10 bases. The CDR3 has 17 residues. V lost 4 bases to trimming and J lost 0 bases; unmatched junction nucleotides: 9. Germline loops: CDR1 SEHNR, CDR2 FQNEAQ (reference sequence). The CDR3 DNA is TGTGCCAGCAGCTGGACTAGCGGAATAAAGCCCTCCTACGAGCAGTACTTC. This encodes CASSWTSGIKPSYEQYF.

The V and J genes are TRBV5-1 and TRBJ2-7; D might be TRBD2 (5 bases). The germline gives CDR1 SGHRS, CDR2 YFSETQ. The CDR3 length is 14 residues. Trimming took off 0 bases at V and 2 bases at J, with 9 bases between the two ends. The CDR3 DNA reads as TGCGCCAGCAGCTTGGCGCCGGGAACCTACGAGCAGTACTTC. The encoded protein is CASSLAPGTYEQYF.

The rearrangement uses TRBV29-1 and TRBJ2-5, with 12 bases aligning to TRBD2. From germline, CDR1 is SQVTM and CDR2 ANQGSEA. After removal of 7 bases from V and 4 bases from J, the junction contained 7 bases not matched to a gene. The CDR3 has 14 amino acids. CDR3 in amino acids: CSASLTSGRETQYF. The CDR3 DNA reads TGCAGCGCTTCTTTGACTAGCGGGAGAGAGACCCAGTACTTC. Looking up the rest from reference TRBV29-1 and TRBJ2-5 gives the full variable domain: SAVISQKPSRDICQRGTSLTIQCQVDSQVTMMFWYRQQPGQSLTLIATANQGSEATYESGFVIDKFPISRPNLTFSTLTVSNMSPEDSSIYLCSASLTSGRETQYFGPGTRLLVL.

The chain links TRBV7-3 to TRBJ2-2; TRBD2 matches at 7 bases. The CDR3 sequence is 18 residues long. V dropped 2 bases and J dropped 5; count of bases not matched to a gene: 14. The V gene's germline CDR1 is SGHTA and CDR2 FQGTGA. Written as DNA, the CDR3 is TGTGCCAGCAGCTTACGGGCGAGCGGGGAAAGTGGGACCGGGGAGCTGTTTTTT. Translated: CASSLRASGESGTGELFF. Variable domain in full (rest from reference TRBV7-3 and TRBJ2-2): GAGVSQTPSNKVTEKGKYVELRCDPISGHTALYWYRQSLGQGPEFLIYFQGTGAADDSGLPNDRFFAVRPEGSVSTLKIQRTERGDSAVYLCASSLRASGESGTGELFFGEGSRLTVL.

The gene calls are TRBV5-5 and TRBJ1-5; 10 bases line up with TRBD1. CDR1 is SGHKS, CDR2 YYEKEE, per germline (reference sequence). The trim removed 4 bases at V and 8 bases at J, leaving 9 bases unmatched. The CDR3 runs 15 residues. The CDR3 DNA sequence: TGTGCCAGCAGCCCGAAAGACAGGGGGCGGGAGCCCCAGCATTTT. This encodes CASSPKDRGREPQHF.

This chain uses TRBV2 with TRBJ2-5, with 7 bases identical to TRBD1. The CDR3 is made up of 15 amino acids. V lost 7 bases and J lost 0; bases outside the gene matches: 8. The germline CDR1 and CDR2 sequences are SNHLY and FYNNEI. Written as DNA, the CDR3 is TGTGCCAGCAACTCGGACAGGTTGGACCAAGAGACCCAGTACTTC. Protein: CASNSDRLDQETQYF.

The rearrangement uses TRBV5-1 and TRBJ2-1, with TRBD1 matching 8 bases. Unmatched junction bases numbered 6, after V lost 4 bases and J lost 3 bases. The CDR3 consists of 15 residues. Germline CDR1 SGHRS, CDR2 YFSETQ. The CDR3 protein is CASSRDRSIYNEQFF. The CDR3 DNA reads TGCGCCAGCAGCCGGGACAGGTCAATCTACAATGAGCAGTTCTTC.

V and J are TRBV9 and TRBJ2-3; either TRBD1 or TRBD2 may fit D (5 bases each). The CDR3 is made up of 14 amino acids. From germline, CDR1 is SGDLS and CDR2 YYNGEE. Trimming pared 6 bases from V and 0 bases from J, leaving 11 bases between. The CDR3 sequence: CASNRDGSTDTQYF. The CDR3 coding sequence is TGTGCCAGCAACCGGGACGGAAGCACAGATACGCAGTATTTT. Drawing the rest from reference TRBV9 and TRBJ2-3, the complete variable domain is DSGVTQTPKHLITATGQRVTLRCSPRSGDLSVYWYQQSLDQGLQFLIQYYNGEERAKGNILERFSAQQFPDLHSELNLSSLELGDSALYFCASNRDGSTDTQYFGPGTRLTVL.

This clone was seen more than once but under ten times. The chain employs TRBV7-2 and TRBJ2-3; D perhaps matches TRBD2 (5 bases). The CDR3 is 13 amino acids. V was shortened by 6 bases and J by 3 bases, with 10 bases between the two germline ends. The germline V gene has CDR1 SGHTA and CDR2 FQGNSA. In nucleotides, the CDR3 is TGTGCCAGCAGAAGCCGCGGGACAGATACGCAGTATTTT. Its protein is CASRSRGTDTQYF.

The chain links TRBV4-3 to TRBJ1-1; D is uncertain. Trimming left V 2 bases short and J 6 bases short, with 16 bases between. Germline V gene sequence: CDR1 LGHNA, CDR2 YSLEER. CDR3 size: 15 residues. The CDR3 DNA follows: TGCGCCAGCAGCCAAAATCTTAACCCCGGGGCTGAAGCTTTCTTT. Protein product: CASSQNLNPGAEAFF.

J is TRBJ2-5 and V is TRBV11-3; 8 bases are a match to TRBD1. The CDR3 spans 15 residues. J lost 4 bases, V lost 2 bases, and 6 bases had no gene match. Germline-derived CDR1 and CDR2 are SGHNT and YENEEA. In nucleotides, the CDR3 is TGTGCCAGCAGCTTAACTACAGGGGGAGGAGAGACCCAGTACTTC. Its translation is CASSLTTGGGETQYF.

The chain employs TRBV7-2 and TRBJ2-6; D uncertain. V gave up 5 bases and J gave up 0 bases, with 17 bases separating them. The germline gives CDR1 SGHTA, CDR2 FQGNSA. The CDR3 contains 18 residues. The CDR3 region has the DNA TGTGCCAGCAGCCCCCGTCCGAGGCGGAGCTCTGGGGCCAACGTCCTGACTTTC. Translation: CASSPRPRRSSGANVLTF.

By share, this clone counts as medium-sized. This rearrangement joins TRBV5-1 to TRBJ2-1, with 9 bases identical to TRBD1. J gave up 8 bases and V 5 bases, and 8 bases lay outside the gene matches. Germline V CDR1 and CDR2: SGHRS, YFSETQ. The CDR3 runs 14 residues. CDR3 region: CASSTGQGLDEQFF. CDR3 nucleotide sequence: TGCGCCAGCAGTACGGGACAGGGTTTAGATGAGCAGTTCTTC.

Only one count was recorded for this clone. The rearrangement joins TRBV6-6 to TRBJ1-2; D remains unclear. The V gene's germline CDR1 is MNHNY and CDR2 SVGAGI (reference sequence). V shed 2 bases and J shed 6 bases, with 10 bases lying between them. The CDR3 is made up of 13 amino acids. The CDR3 protein is CASSYAERNGYTF. The CDR3 region has the DNA TGTGCCAGCAGTTACGCAGAGAGGAATGGCTACACCTTC.

A few counts support this clone. The chain couples TRBV4-1 to TRBJ1-5; D is unresolved. Between the trimmed V and J ends, which lost 4 bases and 6 bases, there was a span of 13 bases. CDR1 MGHRA and CDR2 YSYEKL come from the germline V gene. The CDR3 runs 14 residues. CDR3 nucleotide sequence: TGCGCCAGCAGCCTTAACACCCCGGTTCAGCCCCAGCATTTT. As protein: CASSLNTPVQPQHF.

The chain carries TRBV7-9 and TRBJ2-3; possibly TRBD2 for D (5 bases). Trimming removed 6 bases from V and 1 base from J, with 14 bases in between. CDR1 is SEHNR, CDR2 FQNEAQ, per germline (reference sequence). This CDR3 spans 15 amino acids. The CDR3 nucleotides are TGTGCCAGCAGGCCCCTAGGAGGCGGCACAGATACGCAGTATTTT. As protein: CASRPLGGGTDTQYF.

This clone was seen only once. The rearrangement joins TRBV27 to TRBJ2-7; the match to TRBD2 covers 12 bases. CDR1 and CDR2 from the germline V gene are MNHEY and SMNVEV (reference sequence). CDR3 length: 17 amino acids. The junction had 11 bases not matched to a gene; V was cut back by 4 bases and J by 4 bases. The CDR3 DNA reads as TGTGCCAGCAGTTCCTCAAGACTAGCGGGAGTTGGTTACGAGCAGTACTTC. Amino acids: CASSSSRLAGVGYEQYF.

The chain joins TRBV5-1 to TRBJ2-1; 11 positions agree with TRBD2. CDR3 length: 18 amino acids. The V gene's germline CDR1 is SGHRS and CDR2 YFSETQ. V dropped 0 bases and J dropped 8; count of bases not matched to a gene: 13. The CDR3 loop reads CASSLARGTSGIMDEQFF. The CDR3 bases are TGCGCCAGCAGCTTGGCCCGTGGGACTAGCGGAATAATGGATGAGCAGTTCTTC.

This chain links TRBV30 with TRBJ2-3; 14 bases are a match to TRBD2. Germline-derived CDR1 and CDR2 are GTSNPN and SVGIG (reference sequence). The V and J ends lost 7 bases and 4 bases, in that order; junction bases with no gene match: 16. The CDR3 is 18 residues long. Written as DNA, the CDR3 is TGTGCCTCCAGGCCGAGGCTCGGGACTAGCGGGGGAGCAGATACGCAGTATTTT. It codes for CASRPRLGTSGGADTQYF.